This T cell receptor beta chain was recovered during a study of glioma-infiltrating T cells. As to this clonotype: No antigen is known for it. A read error may produce the germline difference seen at one junction end.

Using RNA template, CDR3s of TCR alpha and beta were amplified with iRepertoire arm-PCR. Input was 100-400 ng of tissue mRNA or PBMC total RNA. TCRdb recomputed calls from the multiplex PCR reads with MiXCR, one row per CDR3 protein. The sample yields about 190,000 distinct CDR3 sequences, approximately 30% seen once. Germline values: CDR1 MNHEY, CDR2 SMNVEV (reference sequence). CDR3 length equals 16 residues. General study results and limits: Tissue-blood divergence was below expectation in non-neoplastic patients, above in gliomas.

The specimen was glioma tissue, nonneoplastic brain tissue, or PBMCs (not recorded which). The chain joins TRBV27 to TRBJ2-4; 8 bases agree with TRBD1. The source of this sequence is a human donor with low-grade glioma or glioblastoma, undergoing nonglioma brain surgery, or in good health (not recorded which). The CDR3 loop is CASSPRQGSSKNIQHF. The DNA for the CDR3 is TGTGCCAGCAGTCCACGACAGGGGAGTAGCAAAAACATTCAGCACTTC.